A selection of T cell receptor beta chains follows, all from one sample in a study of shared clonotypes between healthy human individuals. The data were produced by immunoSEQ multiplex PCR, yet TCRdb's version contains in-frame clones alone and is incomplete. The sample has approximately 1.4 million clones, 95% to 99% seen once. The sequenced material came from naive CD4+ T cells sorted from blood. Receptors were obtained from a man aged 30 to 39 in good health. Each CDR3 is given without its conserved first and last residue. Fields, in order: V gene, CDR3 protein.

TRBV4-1,ASSPSLVGLALNEQF
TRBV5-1,ASSSRAASEKLF
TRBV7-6,ASSRGQGRWTDTQY
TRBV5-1,ASSLNTNSNQPQH
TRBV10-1,ASRQNDREKKTQY
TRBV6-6,ASSYSRAGFYEQY
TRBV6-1,ASSGLAGANTGELF
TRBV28,AARDSLYNEQF
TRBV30,AWSVQGPNSPLH
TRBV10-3,AISVGGETQY
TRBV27,ASSPRTWTYEQY
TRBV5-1,ASSTERTGELF
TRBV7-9,ASSFRGGRAGETQY
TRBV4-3,ASSQVGRQGLWGYT
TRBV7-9,ASSPQRVSYEQY
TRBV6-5,ASSGPGRLEQY
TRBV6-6,ATQRDWGTGELF
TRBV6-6,ASSYRGGQETQY
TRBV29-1,SGSTPGNTIY
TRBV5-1,ASSLGGSGREGGETQY
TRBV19,ASRAQGDLTEAF
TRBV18,ASSGSLFSGANVLT
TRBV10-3,AISESTYQPQH
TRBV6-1,ASSEAHGQPTYEQY
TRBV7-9,ASSLIRQGDYEQY
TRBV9,ASSVGPSLGDTQY
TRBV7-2,ASSFRPAGAPYEQY
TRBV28,ASNTLGQGARGNTIY
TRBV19,ASRQTRDRQPQH
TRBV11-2,ASSSETSGVYEQY
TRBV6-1,ASSGQIGYGYT
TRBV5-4,ASSLLVGGEQF
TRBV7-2,ASSFRTSGSLQF
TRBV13,ASNGGGNTIY
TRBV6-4,ASRVTGYNTEAF
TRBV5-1,ASSLELDGEQF
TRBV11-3,ASSPDGVYTGELF
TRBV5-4,ASSHGPGGYEQY
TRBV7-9,ASSPRRGSYEQY
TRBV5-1,ASSLGKATNEKLF
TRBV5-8,ASRTGHLLDGYT
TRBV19,ASSARTGFRDEQF
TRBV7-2,ASSYSGSRNTGELF
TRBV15,ATSRPPQGGGYT
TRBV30,AWSVGVSTEAF
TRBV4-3,ASSLLAGGQGDEQF
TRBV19,ASARPGDGYT
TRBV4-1,ASSQDRGVVSLAGDTIY
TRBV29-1,SVGGLANNEQF
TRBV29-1,SVEGQYLGIEETQY
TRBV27,ASKGIAASTDTQY
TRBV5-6,ASFSTDTQY
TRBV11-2,ASSLEQIRETQY